These 14 T cell receptor beta chains were sequenced from one sample in a study of blood T cell repertoires in COVID-19. Here immunoSEQ multiplex PCR was the method, and the copy in TCRdb shows in-frame clones only, minus some. The sample includes around 420,000 clones, over 75% seen only once; the top ten take over 2%. What was sequenced was PBMCs or T cells enriched from blood (not recorded which). These receptor sequences come from a woman aged 40 to 55 with acute COVID-19.

The chain carries TRBV19 and TRBJ2-2, with TRBD1 matching 10 bases. V was clipped by 5 bases and J by 6 bases; unmatched bases: 6. Germline CDR1 LNHDA, CDR2 SQIVND (reference sequence). The CDR3 runs 15 residues. The CDR3 DNA reads TGTGCCAGTAGTCTTCGGACAGGGGGGTCCGGGGAGCTGTTTTTT. This codes for CASSLRTGGSGELFF.

CDR3 coding DNA: TGTGCCAGCAGCCCGGATCTGACAGGCAACTATGGCTACACCTTC. It translates to CASSPDLTGNYGYTF. This chain uses TRBV5-6 with TRBJ1-2; weak D call: TRBD1 (6 bases). Germline V CDR1 and CDR2: SGHDT, YYEEEE. CDR3 length: 15 residues. Trimming shortened V by 4 bases and J by 2 bases, and 15 bases separated the two germline ends. The full variable domain, completed using reference TRBV5-6 and TRBJ1-2, is DAGVTQSPTHLIKTRGQQVTLRCSPKSGHDTVSWYQQALGQGPQFIFQYYEEEERQRGNFPDRFSGHQFPNYSSELNVNALLLGDSALYLCASSPDLTGNYGYTFGSGTRLTVV.

V and J are TRBV18 and TRBJ1-1; TRBD1 agrees at 7 bases. The germline CDR1 and CDR2 sequences are KGHSH and LQKENI. This CDR3 is 15 amino acids long. V dropped 4 bases and J dropped 0; count of bases not matched to a gene: 5. In DNA, the CDR3 is TGTGCCAGCTCACTCGGACAGGTTATGAACACTGAAGCTTTCTTT. Translated: CASSLGQVMNTEAFF.

The chain links TRBV2 to TRBJ1-4; no definite D call. V was trimmed by 7 bases and J by 7 bases, leaving 7 bases between them. The CDR3 covers 11 residues. Germline-derived CDR1 and CDR2 are SNHLY and FYNNEI. CDR3 nucleotides: TGTGCCAGCAAGTTCGGTGAAAAACTGTTTTTT. It codes for CASKFGEKLFF. Supplemented by reference TRBV2 and TRBJ1-4, the full variable domain reads EPEVTQTPSHQVTQMGQEVILRCVPISNHLYFYWYRQILGQKVEFLVSFYNNEISEKSEIFDDQFSVERPDGSNFTLKIRSTKLEDSAMYFCASKFGEKLFFGSGTQLSVL.

The rearrangement links TRBV7-9 to TRBJ2-7, with TRBD2 matching over 7 bases. J gave up 2 bases and V 5 bases, and 6 bases lay outside the gene matches. This CDR3 has 14 amino acids. Germline loops: CDR1 SEHNR, CDR2 FQNEAQ (reference sequence). Here the CDR3 DNA reads TGTGCCAGCAGCCTCACTAGCGAAACCTACGAGCAGTACTTC. Amino acids: CASSLTSETYEQYF.

This clone was seen a single time. This chain joins TRBV19 and TRBJ2-7; TRBD1 matches at 9 bases. This CDR3 comprises 13 residues. Looked up from germline, CDR1 is LNHDA and CDR2 is SQIVND (reference sequence). V dropped 8 bases and J dropped 5; count of bases not matched to a gene: 7. DNA of the CDR3: TGTGCCAGTGGGACAGGGAATTATGACGAGCAGTACTTC. Amino acids: CASGTGNYDEQYF.

The CDR3 bases are TGTGCCAGCAGCCAAGGGCGCCAGGGGAAAGCTTTCTTT. Residues: CASSQGRQGKAFF. The chain carries TRBV3-1 (or the pseudogene TRBV3-2) and TRBJ1-1; TRBD1 is a possible D gene (6 bases). Trimming cost V 1 base and J 9 bases, with 12 bases left between them. CDR1 and CDR2 from the germline V gene are LGHDT and YNNKEL (reference sequence). This CDR3 has 13 residues.

The V call is TRBV18, the J call TRBJ1-1; 7 positions match TRBD1. With 4 bases clipped from V and 3 bases from J, the junction kept 11 bases outside the gene matches. The CDR3 spans 16 residues. From germline, CDR1 is KGHSH and CDR2 LQKENI. In nucleotides, the CDR3 is TGTGCCAGCTCACTCTTCTCCGGGACAGCCGACACTGAAGCTTTCTTT. Translated: CASSLFSGTADTEAFF.

This clone showed up just a few times. This sequence joins TRBV4-1 and TRBJ2-2; perhaps TRBD2 as D (6 bases). Trimming removed 1 base at V and 4 bases at J, with 10 bases between. The germline V gene encodes CDR1 MGHRA and CDR2 YSYEKL. This CDR3 is built from 15 residues. The CDR3 coding sequence is TGCGCCAGCAGCCAAGTCCTAGCGACCACCGGGGAGCTGTTTTTT. Translation: CASSQVLATTGELFF.

This chain connects TRBV7-9 to TRBJ2-7; 9 nucleotides line up with TRBD2. Germline CDR1 reads SEHNR; CDR2 reads FQNEAQ (reference sequence). The CDR3 extends over 14 amino acids. J lost 0 bases, V lost 3 bases, and 0 bases had no gene match. CDR3 in DNA: TGTGCCAGCAGCTTTAGCGGGGGCTCCTACGAGCAGTACTTC. Translating it yields CASSFSGGSYEQYF.

This clone occurred once. The V call is TRBV5-8, the J call TRBJ2-5, with 12 bases lining up with TRBD1. Germline assignment: CDR1 SGHTS and CDR2 YDEGEE. V trimming: 3 bases; J trimming: 7 bases; junction bases outside the gene matches: 7. This CDR3 contains 15 residues. The CDR3 spells CASSWGQGAQGTQYF. As DNA, the CDR3 is TGTGCCAGCAGCTGGGGACAGGGGGCTCAGGGGACCCAGTACTTC.

The gene calls are TRBV2 and TRBJ1-6, with TRBD1 matching over 9 bases. CDR1 SNHLY and CDR2 FYNNEI come from the germline V gene. The CDR3 is 14 amino acids. The junction had 12 bases not matched to a gene; V was cut back by 8 bases and J by 13 bases. Here the CDR3 reads CASLGTGKVYPLHF. Written as DNA, the CDR3 is TGTGCCAGCCTAGGGACAGGGAAGGTATATCCCCTCCACTTT.

V gene TRBV10-3 combines with J gene TRBJ2-7, with 10 nucleotides matching TRBD1. The CDR3 sequence is 14 residues long. Trimming removed 6 bases from V and 0 bases from J; junction bases left unmatched: 2. Looked up from germline, CDR1 is ENHRY and CDR2 is SYGVKD. CDR3 nucleotides: TGTGCCATCAGGGGGGACAGGGGCTCCTACGAGCAGTACTTC. Its protein is CAIRGDRGSYEQYF.

The rearrangement links TRBV7-2 to TRBJ1-5, with D perhaps TRBD1 (6 bases). V gave up 2 bases and J gave up 4 bases, with 12 bases separating them. Germline CDR1 SGHTA, CDR2 FQGNSA. This CDR3 has 15 amino acids. CDR3 DNA: TGTGCCAGCAGCTTAACAGGGACGAGTAATCAGCCCCAGCATTTT. Residues: CASSLTGTSNQPQHF.